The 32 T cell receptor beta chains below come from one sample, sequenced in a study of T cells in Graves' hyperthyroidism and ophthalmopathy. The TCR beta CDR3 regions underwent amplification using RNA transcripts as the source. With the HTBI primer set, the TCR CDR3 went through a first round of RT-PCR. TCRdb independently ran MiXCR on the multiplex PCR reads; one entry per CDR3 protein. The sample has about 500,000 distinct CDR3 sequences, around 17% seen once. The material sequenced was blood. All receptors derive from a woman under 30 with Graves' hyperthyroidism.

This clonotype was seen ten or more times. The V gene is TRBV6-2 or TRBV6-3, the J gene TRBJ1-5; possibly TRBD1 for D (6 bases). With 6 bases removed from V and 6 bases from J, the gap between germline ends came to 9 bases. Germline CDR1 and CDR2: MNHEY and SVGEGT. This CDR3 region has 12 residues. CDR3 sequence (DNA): TGTGCCAGCAGCAACAGGGCTCAGCCCCAGCATTTT. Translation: CASSNRAQPQHF.

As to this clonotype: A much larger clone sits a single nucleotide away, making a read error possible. CDR3: CSATGWRSNQPRHF. CDR3 bases: TGCAGTGCAACTGGCTGGCGTAGCAATCAGCCCCGGCATTTT. The V call is TRBV20-1, the J call TRBJ1-5, with D unclear. The CDR3 is 14 residues long. Germline-derived CDR1 and CDR2 are DFQATT and SNEGSKA (reference sequence).

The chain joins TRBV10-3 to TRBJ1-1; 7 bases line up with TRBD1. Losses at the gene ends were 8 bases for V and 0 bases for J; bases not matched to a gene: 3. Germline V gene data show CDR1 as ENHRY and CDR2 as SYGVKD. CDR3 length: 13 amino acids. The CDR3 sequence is CAIEGQLNTEAFF. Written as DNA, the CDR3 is TGTGCCATCGAGGGACAGTTGAACACTGAAGCTTTCTTT.

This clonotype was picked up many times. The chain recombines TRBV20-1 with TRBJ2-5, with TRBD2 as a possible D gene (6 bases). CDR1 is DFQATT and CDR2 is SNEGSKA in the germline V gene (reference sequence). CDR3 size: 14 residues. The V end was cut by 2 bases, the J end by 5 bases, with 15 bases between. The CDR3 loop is CSARWDGEEETQYF. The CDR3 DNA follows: TGCAGTGCTAGATGGGACGGGGAGGAGGAGACCCAGTACTTC.

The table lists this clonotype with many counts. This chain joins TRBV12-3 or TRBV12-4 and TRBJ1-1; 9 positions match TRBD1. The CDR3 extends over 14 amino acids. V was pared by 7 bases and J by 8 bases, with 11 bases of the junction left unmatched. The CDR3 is CASTILGQGGEAFF. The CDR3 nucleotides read TGTGCCAGCACCATTTTGGGACAGGGCGGAGAAGCTTTCTTT.

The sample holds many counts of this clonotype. DNA of the CDR3: TGTGCCAGCAGTGAAGCGCCAGGCGATGAGCAGTTCTTC. Its translation: CASSEAPGDEQFF. The V call is TRBV6-1, the J call TRBJ2-1; no reliable D call. Germline CDR1 is MNHNS and CDR2 is SASEGT. The CDR3 runs to 13 residues. V lost 0 bases and J 8 bases, leaving 8 bases between the germline ends.

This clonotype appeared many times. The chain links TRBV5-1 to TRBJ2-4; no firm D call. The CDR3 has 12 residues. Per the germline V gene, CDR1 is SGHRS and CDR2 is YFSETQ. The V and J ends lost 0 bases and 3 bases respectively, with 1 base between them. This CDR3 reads CASSLDKNIQYF. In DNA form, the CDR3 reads TGCGCCAGCAGCTTGGACAAAAACATTCAGTACTTC.

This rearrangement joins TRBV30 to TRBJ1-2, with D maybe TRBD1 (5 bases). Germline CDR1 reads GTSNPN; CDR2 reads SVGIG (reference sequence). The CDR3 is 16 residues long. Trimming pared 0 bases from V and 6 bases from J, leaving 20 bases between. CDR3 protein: CAWSVPSGRQWDGYTF. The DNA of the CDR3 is TGTGCCTGGAGTGTACCTTCGGGACGGCAATGGGATGGCTACACCTTC.

CDR3 bases: TGTGCCAGCAGTTACTCGGGGACCCAGGCGTTCAATGAGCAGTTCTTC. This codes for CASSYSGTQAFNEQFF. J is TRBJ2-1 and V is TRBV6-6, with D perhaps assigned TRBD1 or TRBD2 (5 bases each). V was pared by 0 bases and J by 6 bases, with 15 bases between. Germline CDR1 reads MNHNY; CDR2 reads SVGAGI (reference sequence). The CDR3 loop spans 16 amino acids.

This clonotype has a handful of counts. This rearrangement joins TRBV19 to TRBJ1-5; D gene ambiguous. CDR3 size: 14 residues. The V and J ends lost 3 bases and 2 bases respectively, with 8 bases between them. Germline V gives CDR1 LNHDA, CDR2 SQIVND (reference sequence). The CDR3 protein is CASSIGRGNQPQHF. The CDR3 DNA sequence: TGTGCCAGTAGTATCGGACGGGGCAATCAGCCCCAGCATTTT.

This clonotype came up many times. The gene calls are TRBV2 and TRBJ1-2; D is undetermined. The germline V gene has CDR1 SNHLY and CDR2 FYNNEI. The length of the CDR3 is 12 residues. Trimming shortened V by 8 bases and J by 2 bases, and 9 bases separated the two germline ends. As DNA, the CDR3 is TGTGCCAGCTTGAATTCGAACTATGGCTACACCTTC. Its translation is CASLNSNYGYTF.

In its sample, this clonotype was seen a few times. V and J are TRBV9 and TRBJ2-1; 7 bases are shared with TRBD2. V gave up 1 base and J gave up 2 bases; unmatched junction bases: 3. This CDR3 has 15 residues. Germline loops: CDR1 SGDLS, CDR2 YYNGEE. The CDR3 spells CASSVSSGAYNEQFF. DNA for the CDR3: TGTGCCAGCAGCGTATCCAGCGGGGCCTACAATGAGCAGTTCTTC.

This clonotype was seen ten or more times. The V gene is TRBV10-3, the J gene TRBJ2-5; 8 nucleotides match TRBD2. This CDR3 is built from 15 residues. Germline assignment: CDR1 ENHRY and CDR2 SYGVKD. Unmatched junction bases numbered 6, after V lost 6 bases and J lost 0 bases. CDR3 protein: CAIRQTSAHQETQYF. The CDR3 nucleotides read TGTGCCATCAGACAGACTAGCGCCCACCAAGAGACCCAGTACTTC.

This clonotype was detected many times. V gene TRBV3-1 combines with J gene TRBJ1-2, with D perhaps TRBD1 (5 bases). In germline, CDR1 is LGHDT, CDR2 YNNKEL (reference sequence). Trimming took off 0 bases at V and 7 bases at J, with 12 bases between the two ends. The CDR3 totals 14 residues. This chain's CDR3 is CASSQDGRGPGYTF. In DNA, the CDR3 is TGTGCCAGCAGCCAAGACGGCCGGGGCCCTGGCTACACCTTC.

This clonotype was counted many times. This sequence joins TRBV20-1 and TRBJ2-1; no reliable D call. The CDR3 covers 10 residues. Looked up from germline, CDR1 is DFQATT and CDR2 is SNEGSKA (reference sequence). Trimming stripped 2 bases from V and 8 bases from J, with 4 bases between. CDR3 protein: CSARRDEQFF. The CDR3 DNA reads TGCAGTGCTAGAAGGGATGAGCAGTTCTTC.

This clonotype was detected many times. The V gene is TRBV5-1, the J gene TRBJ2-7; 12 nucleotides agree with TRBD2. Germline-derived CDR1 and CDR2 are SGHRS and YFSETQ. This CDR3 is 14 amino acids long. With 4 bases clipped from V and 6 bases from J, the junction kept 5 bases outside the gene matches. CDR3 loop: CASSELAGGSEQYF. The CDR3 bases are TGCGCCAGCAGCGAACTAGCGGGAGGATCCGAGCAGTACTTC.

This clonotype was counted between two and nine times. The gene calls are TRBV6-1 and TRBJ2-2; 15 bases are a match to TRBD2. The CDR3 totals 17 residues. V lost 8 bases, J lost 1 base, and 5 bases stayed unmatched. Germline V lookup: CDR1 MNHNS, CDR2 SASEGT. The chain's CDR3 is CASYPGLAGGNTGELFF. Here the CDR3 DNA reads TGTGCCAGCTACCCGGGACTAGCGGGGGGGAACACCGGGGAGCTGTTTTTT.

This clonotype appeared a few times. The CDR3 nucleotides are TGCAGTGCTTGCGCAATGACTAGCGGGAGCTTGGGAGAGCAGTTCTTC. Protein sequence: CSACAMTSGSLGEQFF. The chain combines TRBV20-1 with TRBJ2-1; 12 nucleotides match TRBD2. Germline values: CDR1 DFQATT, CDR2 SNEGSKA (reference sequence). The CDR3 is 16 residues long. With V trimmed by 5 bases and J by 10 bases, 15 bases remained unmatched.

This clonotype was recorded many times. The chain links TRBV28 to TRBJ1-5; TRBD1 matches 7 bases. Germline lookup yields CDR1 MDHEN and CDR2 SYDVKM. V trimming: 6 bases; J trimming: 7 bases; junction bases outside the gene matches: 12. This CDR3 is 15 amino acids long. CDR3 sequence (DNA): TGTGCCAGCAGGAAACAGGGGTTCGCAATCCAGCCCCAGCATTTT. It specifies CASRKQGFAIQPQHF.

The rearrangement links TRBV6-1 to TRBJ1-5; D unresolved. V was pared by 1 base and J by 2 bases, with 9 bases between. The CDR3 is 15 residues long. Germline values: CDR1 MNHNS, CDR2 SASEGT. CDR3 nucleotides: TGTGCCAGCAGTGAAGGTCACTTGGGCAATCAGCCCCAGCATTTT. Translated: CASSEGHLGNQPQHF.

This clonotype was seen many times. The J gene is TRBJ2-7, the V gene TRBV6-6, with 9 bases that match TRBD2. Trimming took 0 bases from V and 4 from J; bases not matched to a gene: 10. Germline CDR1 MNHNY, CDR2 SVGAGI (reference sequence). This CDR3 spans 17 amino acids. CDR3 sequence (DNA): TGTGCCAGCAGTTACTCACCCCATAATCTAGCGGGATACGAGCAGTACTTC. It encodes CASSYSPHNLAGYEQYF.

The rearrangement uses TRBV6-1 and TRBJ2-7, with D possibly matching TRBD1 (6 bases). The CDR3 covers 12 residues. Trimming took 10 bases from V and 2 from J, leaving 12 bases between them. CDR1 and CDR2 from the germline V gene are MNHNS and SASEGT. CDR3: CATQGFPYEQYF. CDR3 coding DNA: TGTGCCACTCAGGGGTTTCCCTACGAGCAGTACTTC.

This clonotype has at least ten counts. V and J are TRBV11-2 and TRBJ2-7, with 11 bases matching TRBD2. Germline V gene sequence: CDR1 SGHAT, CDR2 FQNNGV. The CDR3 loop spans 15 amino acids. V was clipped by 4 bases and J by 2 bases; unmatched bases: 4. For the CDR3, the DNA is TGTGCCAGCAGCTGGGGGACTAGCGGTACCTACGAGCAGTACTTC. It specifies CASSWGTSGTYEQYF.

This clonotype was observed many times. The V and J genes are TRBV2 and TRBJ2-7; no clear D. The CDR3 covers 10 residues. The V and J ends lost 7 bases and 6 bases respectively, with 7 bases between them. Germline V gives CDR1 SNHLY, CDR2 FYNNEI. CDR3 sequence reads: CASKSIEQYF. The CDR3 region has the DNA TGTGCCAGCAAGAGCATCGAGCAGTACTTC.

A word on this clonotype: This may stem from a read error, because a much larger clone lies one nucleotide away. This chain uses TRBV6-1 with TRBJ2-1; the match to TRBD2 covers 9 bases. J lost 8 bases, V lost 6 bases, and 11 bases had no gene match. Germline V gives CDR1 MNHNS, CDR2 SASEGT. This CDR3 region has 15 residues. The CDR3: CASRGVSGGDHEQFF. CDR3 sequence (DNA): TGTGCCAGCAGGGGGGTTAGCGGGGGCGACCATGAGCAGTTCTTC.

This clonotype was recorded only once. CDR3 loop: CASSEASAAGSYTGELFF. The CDR3 region has the DNA TGTGCCAGCAGTGAAGCGTCCGCAGCGGGTTCTTACACCGGGGAGCTGTTTTTT. The chain has TRBV6-1 and TRBJ2-2, with D maybe TRBD2 (6 bases). Germline values: CDR1 MNHNS, CDR2 SASEGT. CDR3 length: 18 residues. Trimming stripped 0 bases from V and 3 bases from J, with 17 bases between.

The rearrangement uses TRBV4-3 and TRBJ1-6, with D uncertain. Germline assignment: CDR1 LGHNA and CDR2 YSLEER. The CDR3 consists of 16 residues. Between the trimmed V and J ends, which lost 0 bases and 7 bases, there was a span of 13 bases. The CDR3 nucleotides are TGCGCCAGCAGCCAAGATTGGCGGACGGAGAATTCACCCCTCCACTTT. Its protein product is CASSQDWRTENSPLHF.

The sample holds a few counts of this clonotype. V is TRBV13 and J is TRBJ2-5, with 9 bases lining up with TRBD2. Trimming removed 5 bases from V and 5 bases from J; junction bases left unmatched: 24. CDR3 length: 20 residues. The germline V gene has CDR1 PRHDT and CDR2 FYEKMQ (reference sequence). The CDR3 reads CASSNLATEAGRGGSETQYF. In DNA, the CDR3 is TGTGCCAGCAGCAACCTAGCCACTGAAGCTGGGCGGGGGGGCAGCGAGACCCAGTACTTC.

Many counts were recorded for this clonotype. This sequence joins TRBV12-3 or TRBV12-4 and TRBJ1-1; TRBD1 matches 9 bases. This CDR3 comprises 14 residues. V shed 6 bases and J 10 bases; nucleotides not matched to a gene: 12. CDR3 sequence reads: CASSLGQGLTRAFF. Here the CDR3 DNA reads TGTGCCAGCAGCCTGGGACAGGGTCTAACCCGAGCTTTCTTT.

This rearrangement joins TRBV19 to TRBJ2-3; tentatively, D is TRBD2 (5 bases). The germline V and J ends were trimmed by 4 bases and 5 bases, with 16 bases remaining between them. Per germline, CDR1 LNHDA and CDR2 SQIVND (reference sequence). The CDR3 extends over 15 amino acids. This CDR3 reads CASSTSTGRGDTQYF. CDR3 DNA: TGTGCCAGTAGTACCTCGACTGGGAGAGGAGATACGCAGTATTTT.

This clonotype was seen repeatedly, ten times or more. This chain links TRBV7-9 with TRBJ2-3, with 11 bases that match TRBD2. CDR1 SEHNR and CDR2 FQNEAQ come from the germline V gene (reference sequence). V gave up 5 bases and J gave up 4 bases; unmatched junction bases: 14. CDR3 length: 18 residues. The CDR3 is CASSRQVGSGRAADTQYF. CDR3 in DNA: TGTGCCAGCAGCCGACAAGTGGGTAGCGGGAGGGCTGCAGATACGCAGTATTTT. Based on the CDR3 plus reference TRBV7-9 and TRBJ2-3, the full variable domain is DTGVSQNPRHKITKRGQNVTFRCDPISEHNRLYWYRQTLGQGPEFLTYFQNEAQLEKSRLLSDRFSAERPKGSFSTLEIQRTEQGDSAMYLCASSRQVGSGRAADTQYFGPGTRLTVL.

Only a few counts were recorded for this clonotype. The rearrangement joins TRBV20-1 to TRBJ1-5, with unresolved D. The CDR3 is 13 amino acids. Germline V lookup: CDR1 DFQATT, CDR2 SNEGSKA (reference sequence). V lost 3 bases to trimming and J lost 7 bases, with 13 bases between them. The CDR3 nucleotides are TGCAGTGCTAGTGCTGGGGTTCAGCAGCCCCAGCATTTT. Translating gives CSASAGVQQPQHF.